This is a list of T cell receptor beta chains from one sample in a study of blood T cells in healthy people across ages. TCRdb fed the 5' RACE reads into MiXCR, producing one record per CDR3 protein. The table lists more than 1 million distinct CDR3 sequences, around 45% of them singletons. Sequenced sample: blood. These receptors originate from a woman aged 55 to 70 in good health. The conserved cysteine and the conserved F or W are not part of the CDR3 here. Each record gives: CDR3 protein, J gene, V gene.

ASSAGTGRLNEQF | TRBJ2-1 | TRBV9
ASRVTVSPLH | TRBJ1-6 | TRBV28
ASSPRGTGYEQY | TRBJ2-7 | TRBV7-9
ASSSFGTVNEKLF | TRBJ1-4 | TRBV11-2
ASSQVLNYEQY | . | TRBV3-1
SVLGSFGPQH | TRBJ1-5 | TRBV29-1
ASSFAGGKGNEQF | TRBJ2-1 | TRBV7-3
ASSSVVHGRVSTDTQY | TRBJ2-3 | TRBV7-6
ATSSRDRGRGRYEQY | TRBJ2-7 | TRBV15
SARDTPPASSYNEQF | TRBJ2-1 | TRBV20-1
ASSPPGTSRWETQY | TRBJ2-5 | TRBV6-5
ASSLKGLSRMF | TRBJ2-1 | TRBV9
ASSYSGVAQH | TRBJ1-5 | TRBV6-2/TRBV6-3
ASSLRGRNTGELF | TRBJ2-2 | TRBV27
AISPGQTNTEAF | TRBJ1-1 | TRBV10-3
GSNLGGGETQY | . | TRBV11-3
SAKGGIYEQY | . | TRBV20-1
ATRDRERLTEAF | TRBJ1-1 | TRBV15